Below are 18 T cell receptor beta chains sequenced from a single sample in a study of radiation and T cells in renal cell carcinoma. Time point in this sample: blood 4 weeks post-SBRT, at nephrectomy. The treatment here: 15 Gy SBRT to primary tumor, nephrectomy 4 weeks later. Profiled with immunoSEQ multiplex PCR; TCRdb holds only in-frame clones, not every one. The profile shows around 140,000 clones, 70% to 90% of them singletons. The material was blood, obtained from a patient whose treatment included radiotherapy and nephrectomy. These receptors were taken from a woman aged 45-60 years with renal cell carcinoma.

Here the CDR3 reads CAIKGGPGGAFF. The DNA for the CDR3 is TGTGCCATCAAAGGGGGGCCGGGGGGAGCTTTCTTT. This chain uses TRBV10-3 with TRBJ1-1; possible D gene TRBD1, 6 bases. CDR1 is ENHRY and CDR2 is SYGVKD in the germline V gene. CDR3 length: 12 residues. Trimming left V 7 bases short and J 10 bases short, with 16 bases between.

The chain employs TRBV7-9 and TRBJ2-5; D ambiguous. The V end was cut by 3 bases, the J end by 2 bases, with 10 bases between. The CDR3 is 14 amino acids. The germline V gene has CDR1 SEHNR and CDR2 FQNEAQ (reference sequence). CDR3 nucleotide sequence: TGTGCCAGCAGCTTTGGGATACGGCAAGAGACCCAGTACTTC. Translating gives CASSFGIRQETQYF.

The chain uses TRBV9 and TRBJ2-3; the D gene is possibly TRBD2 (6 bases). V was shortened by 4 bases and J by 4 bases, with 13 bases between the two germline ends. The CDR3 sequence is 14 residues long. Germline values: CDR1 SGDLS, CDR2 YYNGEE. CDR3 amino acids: CASSYSTRPDTQYF. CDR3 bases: TGTGCCAGCAGCTACTCGACTAGACCAGATACGCAGTATTTT.

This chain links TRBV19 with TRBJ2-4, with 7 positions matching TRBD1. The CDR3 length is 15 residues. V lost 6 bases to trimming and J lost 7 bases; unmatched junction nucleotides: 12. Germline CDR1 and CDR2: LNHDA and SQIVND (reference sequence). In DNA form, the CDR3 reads TGTGCCAGTAGCAAACCAATAACAGGGGTTAACATTCAGTACTTC. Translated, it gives CASSKPITGVNIQYF.

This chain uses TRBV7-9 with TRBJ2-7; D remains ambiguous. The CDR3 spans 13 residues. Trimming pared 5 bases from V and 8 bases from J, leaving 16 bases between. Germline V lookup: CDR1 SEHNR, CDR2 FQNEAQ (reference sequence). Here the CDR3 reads CASSPGYPTKQYF. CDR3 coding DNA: TGTGCCAGCAGCCCGGGTTATCCTACGAAGCAGTACTTC.

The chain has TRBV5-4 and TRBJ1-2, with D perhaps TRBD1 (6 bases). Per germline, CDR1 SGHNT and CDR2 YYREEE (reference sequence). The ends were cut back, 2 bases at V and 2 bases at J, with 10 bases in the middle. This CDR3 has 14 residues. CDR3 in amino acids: CASSFRQENYGYTF. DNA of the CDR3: TGTGCCAGCAGCTTCCGACAGGAAAACTATGGCTACACCTTC.

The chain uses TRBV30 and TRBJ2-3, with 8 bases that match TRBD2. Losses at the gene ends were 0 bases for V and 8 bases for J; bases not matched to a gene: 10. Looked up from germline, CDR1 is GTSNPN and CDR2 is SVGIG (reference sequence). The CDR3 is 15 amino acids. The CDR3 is CAWSVLAGGGSTQYF. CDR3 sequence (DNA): TGTGCCTGGAGTGTACTGGCGGGCGGGGGGAGTACGCAGTATTTT.

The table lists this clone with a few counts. CDR3 residues: CASSLARTYEQYF. The CDR3 DNA sequence: TGTGCCAGCAGCTTAGCTCGCACCTACGAGCAGTACTTC. The chain has TRBV7-2 and TRBJ2-7, with D hard to call. The germline V gene encodes CDR1 SGHTA and CDR2 FQGNSA. The CDR3 spans 13 residues. Trimming pared 0 bases from V and 2 bases from J, leaving 5 bases between.

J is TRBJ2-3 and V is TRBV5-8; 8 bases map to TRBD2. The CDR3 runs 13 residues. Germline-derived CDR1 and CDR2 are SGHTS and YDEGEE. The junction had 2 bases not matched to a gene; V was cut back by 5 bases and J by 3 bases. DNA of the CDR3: TGTGCCAGCAGAACTAGCGGTACAGATACGCAGTATTTT. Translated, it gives CASRTSGTDTQYF.

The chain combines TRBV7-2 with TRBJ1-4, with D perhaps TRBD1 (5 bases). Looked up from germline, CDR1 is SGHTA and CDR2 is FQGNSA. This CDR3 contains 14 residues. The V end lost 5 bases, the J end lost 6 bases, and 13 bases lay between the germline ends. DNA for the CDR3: TGTGCCAGCAGCCGGACATCATGGGATGAAAAACTGTTTTTT. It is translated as CASSRTSWDEKLFF.

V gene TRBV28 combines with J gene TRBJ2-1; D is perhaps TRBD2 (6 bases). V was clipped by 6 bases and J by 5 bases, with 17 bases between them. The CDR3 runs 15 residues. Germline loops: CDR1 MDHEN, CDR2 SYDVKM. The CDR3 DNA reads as TGTGCCAGCAGCGGCGGGACTTCTGTGAACAATGAGCAGTTCTTC. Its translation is CASSGGTSVNNEQFF.

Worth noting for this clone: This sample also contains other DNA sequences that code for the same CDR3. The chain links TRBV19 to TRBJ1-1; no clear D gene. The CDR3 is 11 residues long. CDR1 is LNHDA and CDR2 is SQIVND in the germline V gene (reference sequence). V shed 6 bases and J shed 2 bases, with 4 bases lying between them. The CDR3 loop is CASSTNTEAFF. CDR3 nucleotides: TGTGCCAGTAGCACCAACACTGAAGCTTTCTTT.

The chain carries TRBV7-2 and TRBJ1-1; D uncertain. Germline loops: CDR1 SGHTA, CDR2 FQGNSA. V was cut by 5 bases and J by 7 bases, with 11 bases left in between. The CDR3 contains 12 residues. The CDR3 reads CASSLSGFEAFF. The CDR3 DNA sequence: TGTGCCAGCAGCCTAAGCGGGTTTGAAGCTTTCTTT.

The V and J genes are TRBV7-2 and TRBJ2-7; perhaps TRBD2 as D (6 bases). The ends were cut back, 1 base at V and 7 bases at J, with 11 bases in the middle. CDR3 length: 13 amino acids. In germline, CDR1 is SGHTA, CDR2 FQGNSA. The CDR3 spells CASSLGHREEQYF. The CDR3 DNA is TGTGCCAGCAGCTTAGGTCACCGGGAGGAGCAGTACTTC.

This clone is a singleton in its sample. CDR3: CASSQPGLAGEQFF. CDR3 in DNA: TGTGCCAGCAGCCAACCGGGACTAGCGGGAGAGCAGTTCTTC. This chain connects TRBV4-2 to TRBJ2-1; 13 bases line up with TRBD2. The CDR3 contains 14 residues. The V and J ends lost 2 bases and 10 bases, in that order; junction bases with no gene match: 2. Looked up from germline, CDR1 is LGHNA and CDR2 is YNFKEQ.

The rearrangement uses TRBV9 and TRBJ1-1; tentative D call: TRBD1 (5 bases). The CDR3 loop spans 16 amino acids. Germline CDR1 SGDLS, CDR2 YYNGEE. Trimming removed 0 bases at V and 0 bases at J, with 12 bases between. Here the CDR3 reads CASSVDPGRLNTEAFF. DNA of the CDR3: TGTGCCAGCAGCGTAGACCCGGGACGGTTGAACACTGAAGCTTTCTTT.

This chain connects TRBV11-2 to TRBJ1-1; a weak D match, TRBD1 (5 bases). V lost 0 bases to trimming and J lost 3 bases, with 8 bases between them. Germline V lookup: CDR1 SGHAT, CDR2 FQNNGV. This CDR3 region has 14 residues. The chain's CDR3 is CASSLDRADTEAFF. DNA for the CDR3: TGTGCCAGCAGCTTAGACAGGGCGGACACTGAAGCTTTCTTT.

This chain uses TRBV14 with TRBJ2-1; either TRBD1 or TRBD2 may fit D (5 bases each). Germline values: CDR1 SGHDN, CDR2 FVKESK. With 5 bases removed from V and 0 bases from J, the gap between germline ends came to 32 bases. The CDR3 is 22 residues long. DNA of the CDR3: TGTGCCAGCAGCAAACCTAGGTCGTCCGGGGACCTATTCTCGAGCTCCTACAATGAGCAGTTCTTC. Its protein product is CASSKPRSSGDLFSSSYNEQFF.